These 17 T cell receptor beta chains share one sample of origin, sequenced in a study of Ad26.COV2.S vaccination and SARS-CoV-2 variants. Described treatment: roughly 19 received Ad26.COV2.S at low or high dose, single or two shots; five or six received placebo; per-sample allocation not given. At day 63 after the first vaccine or placebo injection, samples were drawn. Method: immunoSEQ multiplex PCR; TCRdb's copy keeps in-frame clones and lacks some. The sample yields approximately 300,000 clones, over 80% seen once. The sample in question was peripheral blood, obtained in a trial of Ad26.COV2.S vaccine versus placebo. These receptors were taken from a person between 18 and 60 years old who received the Ad26.COV2.S COVID-19 vaccine or a placebo.

The chain employs TRBV6-1 and TRBJ1-3; tentative D call: TRBD1 (6 bases). The V end lost 2 bases, the J end lost 2 bases, and 10 bases lay between the germline ends. This CDR3 has 15 residues. In germline, CDR1 is MNHNS, CDR2 SASEGT. The CDR3 sequence: CASSETGQTGNTIYF. The DNA for the CDR3 is TGTGCCAGCAGTGAAACCGGACAGACTGGAAACACCATATATTTT.

A remark on this clone: This CDR3 is also generated by other DNA sequences in the sample. The V call is TRBV3-1 (or the pseudogene TRBV3-2), the J call TRBJ1-1, with D possibly matching TRBD1 (5 bases). In germline, CDR1 is LGHDT, CDR2 YNNKEL (reference sequence). The CDR3 is 14 amino acids. V was cut by 3 bases and J by 1 base, with 9 bases left in between. CDR3 region: CASSQGVGNTEAFF. The CDR3 nucleotides are TGTGCCAGCAGCCAGGGGGTAGGGAACACTGAAGCTTTCTTT.

V usage is TRBV6-5 and J usage is TRBJ1-1; 10 bases line up with TRBD1. V was clipped by 7 bases and J by 10 bases; unmatched bases: 12. This CDR3 comprises 14 residues. CDR1 is MNHEY and CDR2 is SVGAGI in the germline V gene. CDR3 in amino acids: CASIIVPGQGRAFF. The CDR3 DNA reads TGTGCCAGCATCATCGTCCCGGGACAGGGGAGAGCTTTCTTT.

The chain links TRBV5-1 to TRBJ2-1; unclear D gene. V was shortened by 2 bases and J by 3 bases, with 12 bases between the two germline ends. CDR1 and CDR2 from the germline V gene are SGHRS and YFSETQ. The length of the CDR3 is 15 residues. This chain's CDR3 is CASSLLRVGYNEQFF. The CDR3 DNA reads as TGCGCCAGCAGCTTATTACGGGTGGGCTACAATGAGCAGTTCTTC. Supplemented by reference TRBV5-1 and TRBJ2-1, the full variable domain reads KAGVTQTPRYLIKTRGQQVTLSCSPISGHRSVSWYQQTPGQGLQFLFEYFSETQRNKGNFPGRFSGRQFSNSRSEMNVSTLELGDSALYLCASSLLRVGYNEQFFGPGTRLTVL.

This chain links TRBV7-2 with TRBJ2-7, with 7 bases lining up with TRBD2. Germline V gene lookup returns CDR1 SGHTA and CDR2 FQGNSA. J was trimmed by 3 bases and V by 1 base; bases with no gene match: 18. This CDR3 has 19 residues. The CDR3 loop is CASSLVSILGGGEYYEQYF. CDR3 coding DNA: TGTGCCAGCAGCTTAGTATCTATCCTCGGGGGAGGGGAATACTACGAGCAGTACTTC.

This rearrangement joins TRBV2 to TRBJ1-1; 10 nucleotides match TRBD1. After removal of 6 bases from V and 10 bases from J, the junction contained 17 bases not matched to a gene. The germline V gene has CDR1 SNHLY and CDR2 FYNNEI. This CDR3 has 16 amino acids. The CDR3 DNA follows: TGTGCCAGCAGCCGCCTGCTTCTGAGGACAGGGGGGGGAGCTTTCTTT. Protein product: CASSRLLLRTGGGAFF.

The chain employs TRBV5-5 and TRBJ2-2, with D perhaps TRBD1 (6 bases). There are 15 residues in the CDR3. Germline assignment: CDR1 SGHKS and CDR2 YYEKEE (reference sequence). V was clipped by 2 bases and J by 1 base, with 9 bases between them. CDR3 loop: CASSFQGQNTGELFF. Here the CDR3 DNA reads TGTGCCAGCAGCTTTCAGGGGCAGAACACCGGGGAGCTGTTTTTT.

This chain connects TRBV29-1 to TRBJ2-5; possible D gene TRBD1, 6 bases. Germline V gene data show CDR1 as SQVTM and CDR2 as ANQGSEA. V lost 4 bases and J 1 base, leaving 7 bases between the germline ends. This CDR3 is built from 12 residues. DNA of the CDR3: TGCAGCGTTGGGGGGCGCCAAGAGACCCAGTACTTC. It is translated as CSVGGRQETQYF.

This clone occurred once. The genes are TRBV4-1 and TRBJ2-3; no clear D. Trimming shortened V by 6 bases and J by 2 bases, and 15 bases separated the two germline ends. CDR3 length: 15 amino acids. Germline V gene data show CDR1 as MGHRA and CDR2 as YSYEKL. The CDR3 DNA reads as TGCGCCAGCAGACGAACGTTAACTTCCACAGATACGCAGTATTTT. Translated: CASRRTLTSTDTQYF.

The chain employs TRBV28 and TRBJ2-3, with D possibly matching TRBD1 (5 bases). This CDR3 has 17 residues. Trimming shortened V by 5 bases and J by 2 bases, and 20 bases separated the two germline ends. Germline V CDR1 and CDR2: MDHEN, SYDVKM. This chain's CDR3 is CASSHNRQSFSTDTQYF. In DNA form, the CDR3 reads TGTGCCAGCAGTCACAACCGACAGAGCTTTTCCACAGATACGCAGTATTTT. Supplemented by reference TRBV28 and TRBJ2-3, the full variable domain reads DVKVTQSSRYLVKRTGEKVFLECVQDMDHENMFWYRQDPGLGLRLIYFSYDVKMKEKGDIPEGYSVSREKKERFSLILESASTNQTSMYLCASSHNRQSFSTDTQYFGPGTRLTVL.

The chain couples TRBV24-1 to TRBJ1-5; 9 nucleotides match TRBD1. Germline trimming cut 4 bases from V and 4 bases from J; bases unmatched to any gene: 4. Germline V gene lookup returns CDR1 KGHDR and CDR2 SFDVKD. The CDR3 runs 15 residues. The CDR3 protein is CATSEGDRVNQPQHF. The DNA for the CDR3 is TGTGCCACCAGTGAGGGGGACAGGGTAAATCAGCCCCAGCATTTT.

The chain has TRBV6-1 and TRBJ2-2, with a possible D match to TRBD2 (5 bases). Trimming removed 0 bases from V and 5 bases from J, with 25 bases in between. The CDR3 sequence is 20 residues long. Germline lookup yields CDR1 MNHNS and CDR2 SASEGT. The CDR3 DNA sequence: TGTGCCAGCAGTGAAGCTCCTCCAACAAGTGCGGGTCCTGGTACCGGGGAGCTGTTTTTT. This codes for CASSEAPPTSAGPGTGELFF.

The gene calls are TRBV11-3 and TRBJ2-3, with 7 nucleotides matching TRBD2. There are 15 residues in the CDR3. Germline lookup yields CDR1 SGHNT and CDR2 YENEEA. Losses at the gene ends were 6 bases for V and 5 bases for J; bases not matched to a gene: 11. The CDR3 is CASRHGTGGRDTQYF. CDR3 sequence (DNA): TGTGCCAGCAGACACGGTACGGGGGGTCGAGATACGCAGTATTTT.

The V gene is TRBV2, the J gene TRBJ2-2; TRBD1 matches 7 bases. The CDR3 is 14 amino acids. V gave up 4 bases and J gave up 4 bases; unmatched junction bases: 3. Germline V gene lookup returns CDR1 SNHLY and CDR2 FYNNEI. CDR3 protein: CASSVNRGTGELFF. The CDR3 nucleotides are TGTGCCAGCAGTGTCAACAGGGGCACCGGGGAGCTGTTTTTT.

The chain is built from TRBV6-5 and TRBJ2-3, with D possibly TRBD2 on 5 matching bases. V lost 4 bases and J 6 bases, leaving 11 bases between the germline ends. The CDR3 sequence is 13 residues long. Germline CDR1 reads MNHEY; CDR2 reads SVGAGI. CDR3 sequence: CASSSWTADTQYF. The CDR3 coding sequence is TGTGCCAGCAGTTCCTGGACTGCGGATACGCAGTATTTT.

The chain recombines TRBV18 with TRBJ1-6, with 7 nucleotides matching TRBD1. The CDR3 totals 15 residues. J lost 5 bases, V lost 4 bases, and 5 bases had no gene match. Germline values: CDR1 KGHSH, CDR2 LQKENI. CDR3 nucleotide sequence: TGTGCCAGCTCACACGACAGGGCTAATAATTCACCCCTCCACTTT. Its protein is CASSHDRANNSPLHF.

The CDR3 reads CASSPLGRVLGNTEAFF. DNA of the CDR3: TGCGCCAGCAGCCCCCTGGGGCGTGTTTTGGGGAACACTGAAGCTTTCTTT. The V and J genes are TRBV4-1 and TRBJ1-1; D may be TRBD1 (5 bases). Trimming removed 4 bases at V and 1 base at J, with 19 bases between. The V gene's germline CDR1 is MGHRA and CDR2 YSYEKL. The CDR3 consists of 17 residues.